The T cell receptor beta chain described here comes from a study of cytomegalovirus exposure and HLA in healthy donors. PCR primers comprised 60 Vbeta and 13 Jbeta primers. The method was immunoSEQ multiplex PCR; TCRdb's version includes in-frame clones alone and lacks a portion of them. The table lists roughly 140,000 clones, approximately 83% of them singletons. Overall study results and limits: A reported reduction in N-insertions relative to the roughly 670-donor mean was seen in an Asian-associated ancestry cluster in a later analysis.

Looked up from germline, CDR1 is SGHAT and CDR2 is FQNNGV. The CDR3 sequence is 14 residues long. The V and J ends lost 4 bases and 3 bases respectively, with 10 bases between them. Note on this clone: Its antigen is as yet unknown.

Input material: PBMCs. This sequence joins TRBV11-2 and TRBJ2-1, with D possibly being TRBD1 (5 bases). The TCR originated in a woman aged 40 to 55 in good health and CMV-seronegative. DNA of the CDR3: TGTGCCAGCAGCTCTCGACAGATCTACAATGAGCAGTTCTTC. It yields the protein CASSSRQIYNEQFF.